The rows below give T cell receptor beta chains drawn from one sample of a study of technical replicates of blood from several donors. Method: immunoSEQ multiplex PCR; TCRdb's copy keeps in-frame clones and lacks some. Here the sample spans about 60,000 clones, approximately 84% being singletons. The sequenced material came from PBMCs. The receptor source for this set is a human donor in good health. Some clones in this sample may be carry-over from other donors' samples. Both conserved end residues are trimmed from each CDR3. Each record gives: CDR3 protein, D gene, V gene, J gene. A D gene is named only where the DNA matches it firmly.

ASGQYNEQF	-	TRBV12-5	TRBJ2-1
ASNLGLANYEQY	-	TRBV21-1	TRBJ2-7
ASSLLTGTTAEEQY	-	TRBV7-6	TRBJ2-7
ASSLLTGATEAF	TRBD1	TRBV7-9	TRBJ1-1
ASSLAPQGAVGNTIY	-	TRBV7-2	TRBJ1-3
ASVGGANYGYT	-	TRBV19	TRBJ1-2
ASSLVPRQFNSPLH	-	TRBV7-8	TRBJ1-6
ASRETGLQNTEAF	-	TRBV7-2	TRBJ1-1
AWRPRGGQGNSPLH	TRBD1	TRBV30	TRBJ1-6
ASIRQAEAF	-	TRBV6-6	TRBJ1-1
ASSPQARGGLDEQF	TRBD2	TRBV5-1	TRBJ2-1
ASSFVGGEETQY	-	TRBV7-7	TRBJ2-5
ATSRLAQGAYEQY	-	TRBV15	TRBJ2-7
ASSLEGSNEKLF	-	TRBV11-2	TRBJ1-4
ASSERGSGGPQETQY	TRBD2	TRBV9	TRBJ2-5
ASSLTTGREQF	-	TRBV7-9	TRBJ2-1
ASSFLLYGYT	-	TRBV7-2	TRBJ1-2
ASSQLQGGAYEQY	-	TRBV4-3	TRBJ2-7
AWSPGQYSNQPQH	TRBD1	TRBV30	TRBJ1-5
ASSLDPGQGIHEQY	TRBD1	TRBV7-9	TRBJ2-7
ASSPRLAGFYNEQF	TRBD2	TRBV6-4	TRBJ2-1
AWSGGYSNQPQH	-	TRBV30	TRBJ1-5
ASSMSSGVVTQY	-	TRBV19	TRBJ2-5
ASSRTSGGPYEQY	TRBD2	TRBV11-2	TRBJ2-7
ASSSGLAGGDTGELF	TRBD2	TRBV7-6	TRBJ2-2
ASRRTSGGETQY	TRBD2	TRBV2	TRBJ2-5
ASSDPAGISTDTQY	TRBD2	TRBV2	TRBJ2-3
ASSNPGGTEAF	-	TRBV6-5	TRBJ1-1
ASSVVATPYNSPLH	-	TRBV9	TRBJ1-6